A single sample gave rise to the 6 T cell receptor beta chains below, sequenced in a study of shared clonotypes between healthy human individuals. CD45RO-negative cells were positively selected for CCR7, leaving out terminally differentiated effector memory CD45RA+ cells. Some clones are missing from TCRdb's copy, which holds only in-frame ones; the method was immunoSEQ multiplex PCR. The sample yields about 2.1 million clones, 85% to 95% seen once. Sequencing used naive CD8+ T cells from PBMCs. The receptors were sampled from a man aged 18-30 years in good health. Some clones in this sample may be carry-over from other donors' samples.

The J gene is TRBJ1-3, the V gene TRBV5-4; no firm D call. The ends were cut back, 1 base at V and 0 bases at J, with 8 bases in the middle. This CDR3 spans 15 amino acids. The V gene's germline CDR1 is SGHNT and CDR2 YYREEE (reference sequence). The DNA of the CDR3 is TGTGCCAGCAGCTTGACCCCTAGCTCTGGAAACACCATATATTTT. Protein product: CASSLTPSSGNTIYF.

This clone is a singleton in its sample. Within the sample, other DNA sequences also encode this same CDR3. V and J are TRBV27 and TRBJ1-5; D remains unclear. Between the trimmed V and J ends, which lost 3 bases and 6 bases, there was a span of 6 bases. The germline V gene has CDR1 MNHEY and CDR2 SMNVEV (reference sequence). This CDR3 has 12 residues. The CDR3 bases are TGTGCCAGCAGTTTTATAGGTCAGCCCCAGCATTTT. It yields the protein CASSFIGQPQHF.

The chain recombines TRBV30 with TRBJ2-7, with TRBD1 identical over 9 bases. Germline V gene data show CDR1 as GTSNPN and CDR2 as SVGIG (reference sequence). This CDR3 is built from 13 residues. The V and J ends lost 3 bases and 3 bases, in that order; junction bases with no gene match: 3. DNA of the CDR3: TGTGCCTGGAGCGGACAGGGGCTCTACGAGCAGTACTTC. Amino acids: CAWSGQGLYEQYF.

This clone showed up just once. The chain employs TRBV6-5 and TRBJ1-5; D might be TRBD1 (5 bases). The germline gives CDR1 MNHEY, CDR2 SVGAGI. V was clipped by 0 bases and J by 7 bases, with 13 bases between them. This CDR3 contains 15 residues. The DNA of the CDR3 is TGTGCCAGCAGTTACTCTGGGGGAAAGCAACAGCCCCAGCATTTT. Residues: CASSYSGGKQQPQHF.

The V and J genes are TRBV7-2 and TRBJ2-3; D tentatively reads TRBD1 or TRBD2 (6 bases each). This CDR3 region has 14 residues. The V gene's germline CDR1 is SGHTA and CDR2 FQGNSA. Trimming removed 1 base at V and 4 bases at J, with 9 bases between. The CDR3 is CASSLVRGADTQYF. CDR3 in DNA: TGTGCCAGCAGCTTAGTAAGGGGGGCAGATACGCAGTATTTT.

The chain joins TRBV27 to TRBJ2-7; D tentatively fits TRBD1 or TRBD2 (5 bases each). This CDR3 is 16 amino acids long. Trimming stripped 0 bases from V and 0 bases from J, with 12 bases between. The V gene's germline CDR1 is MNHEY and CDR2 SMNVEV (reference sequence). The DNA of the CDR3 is TGTGCCAGCAGTTTATCGGGTTGGGGGAGCTCCTACGAGCAGTACTTC. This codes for CASSLSGWGSSYEQYF.